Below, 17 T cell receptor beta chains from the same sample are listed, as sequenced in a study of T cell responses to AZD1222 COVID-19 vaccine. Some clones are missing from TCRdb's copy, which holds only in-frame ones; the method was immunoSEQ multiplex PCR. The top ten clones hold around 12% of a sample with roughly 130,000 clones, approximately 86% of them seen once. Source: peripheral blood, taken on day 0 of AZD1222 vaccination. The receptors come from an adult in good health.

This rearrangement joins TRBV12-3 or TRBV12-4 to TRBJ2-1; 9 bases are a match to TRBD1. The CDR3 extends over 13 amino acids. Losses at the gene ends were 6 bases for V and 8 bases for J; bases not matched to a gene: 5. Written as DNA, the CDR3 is TGTGCCAGCAGAGGACAGGGGAAGCATGAGCAGTTCTTC. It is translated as CASRGQGKHEQFF.

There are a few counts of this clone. The CDR3: CASSRRENTEAFF. In DNA, the CDR3 is TGTGCCAGCAGTAGACGGGAGAACACTGAAGCTTTCTTT. V is TRBV2 and J is TRBJ1-1; D is ambiguous. Germline lookup yields CDR1 SNHLY and CDR2 FYNNEI. V dropped 5 bases and J dropped 1 base, with 8 bases sitting between them. The length of the CDR3 is 13 residues.

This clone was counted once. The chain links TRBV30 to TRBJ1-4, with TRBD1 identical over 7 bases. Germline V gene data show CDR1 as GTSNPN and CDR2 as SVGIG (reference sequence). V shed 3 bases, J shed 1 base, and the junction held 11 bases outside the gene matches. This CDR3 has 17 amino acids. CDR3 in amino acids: CAWRNHGQGVTNEKLFF. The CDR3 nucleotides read TGTGCCTGGAGAAACCACGGGCAGGGGGTAACTAATGAAAAACTGTTTTTT.

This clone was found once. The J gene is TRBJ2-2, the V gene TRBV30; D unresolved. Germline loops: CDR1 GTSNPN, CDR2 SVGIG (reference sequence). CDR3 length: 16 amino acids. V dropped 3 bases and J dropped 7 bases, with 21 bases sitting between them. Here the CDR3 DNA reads TGTGCCTGGAGGTTATGGGCAGTCTTTGGTGTCGGGGAGCTGTTTTTT. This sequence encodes CAWRLWAVFGVGELFF. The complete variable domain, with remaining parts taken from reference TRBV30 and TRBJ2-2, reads SQTIHQWPATLVQPVGSPLSLECTVEGTSNPNLYWYRQAAGRGLQLLFYSVGIGQISSEVPQNLSASRPQDRQFILSSKKLLLSDSGFYLCAWRLWAVFGVGELFFGEGSRLTVL.

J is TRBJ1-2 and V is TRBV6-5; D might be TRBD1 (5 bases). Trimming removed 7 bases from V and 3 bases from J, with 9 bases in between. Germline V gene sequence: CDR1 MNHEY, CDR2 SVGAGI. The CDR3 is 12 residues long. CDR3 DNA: TGTGCCAGCACCCCGACAGACTATGGCTACACCTTC. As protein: CASTPTDYGYTF.

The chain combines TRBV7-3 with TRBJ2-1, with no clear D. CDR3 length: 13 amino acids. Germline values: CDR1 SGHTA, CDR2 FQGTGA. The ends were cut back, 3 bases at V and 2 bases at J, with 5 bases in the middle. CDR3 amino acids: CASSLQAYNEQFF. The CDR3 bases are TGTGCCAGCAGCTTGCAGGCCTACAATGAGCAGTTCTTC.

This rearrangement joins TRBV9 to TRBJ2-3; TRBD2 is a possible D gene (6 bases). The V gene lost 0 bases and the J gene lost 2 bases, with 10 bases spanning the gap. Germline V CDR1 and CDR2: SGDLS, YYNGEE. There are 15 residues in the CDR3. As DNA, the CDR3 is TGTGCCAGCAGCGTAGCTCTAGCGCACACAGATACGCAGTATTTT. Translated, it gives CASSVALAHTDTQYF.

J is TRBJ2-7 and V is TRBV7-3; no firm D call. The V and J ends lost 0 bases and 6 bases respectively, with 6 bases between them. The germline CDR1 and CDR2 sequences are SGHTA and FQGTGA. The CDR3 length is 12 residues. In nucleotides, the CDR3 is TGTGCCAGCAGCTTAACTCCCGGCGAGCAGTACTTC. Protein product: CASSLTPGEQYF.

CDR3 region: CASSPEQGSSYNSPLHF. In DNA form, the CDR3 reads TGTGCCAGTAGTCCCGAACAGGGGAGCTCCTATAATTCACCCCTCCACTTT. The chain uses TRBV19 and TRBJ1-6; TRBD1 aligns across 7 bases. This CDR3 has 17 amino acids. J gave up 0 bases and V 5 bases, and 7 bases lay outside the gene matches. Germline CDR1 LNHDA, CDR2 SQIVND (reference sequence).

The CDR3 DNA sequence: TGCGCCAGCAGCTTGATTTTACAGGATGGACCACGACACGAAAAACTGTTTTTT. Translated, it gives CASSLILQDGPRHEKLFF. The chain joins TRBV5-1 to TRBJ1-4; possible D gene TRBD1, 5 bases. The CDR3 runs to 18 residues. Trimming took 1 base from V and 8 from J, leaving 24 bases between them. The germline V gene encodes CDR1 SGHRS and CDR2 YFSETQ.

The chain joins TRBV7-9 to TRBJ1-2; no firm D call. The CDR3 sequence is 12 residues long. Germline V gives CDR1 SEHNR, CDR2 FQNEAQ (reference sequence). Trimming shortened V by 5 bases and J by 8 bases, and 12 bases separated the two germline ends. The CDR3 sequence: CASSPRRGGYTF. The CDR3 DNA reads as TGTGCCAGCAGCCCCCGCCGCGGGGGCTACACCTTC.

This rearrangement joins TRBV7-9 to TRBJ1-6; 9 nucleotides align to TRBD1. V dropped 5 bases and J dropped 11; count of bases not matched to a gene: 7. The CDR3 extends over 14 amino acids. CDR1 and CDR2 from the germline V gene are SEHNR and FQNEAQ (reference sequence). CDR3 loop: CASSQDGTGPPLHF. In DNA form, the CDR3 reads TGTGCCAGCAGCCAAGACGGGACAGGGCCACCCCTCCACTTT.

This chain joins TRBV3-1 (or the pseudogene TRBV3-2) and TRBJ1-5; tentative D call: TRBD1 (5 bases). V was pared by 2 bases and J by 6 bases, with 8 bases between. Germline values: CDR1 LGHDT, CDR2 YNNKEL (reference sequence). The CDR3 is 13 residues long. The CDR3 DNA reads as TGTGCCAGCAGCCAACGGGGGGGTCAGCCCCAGCATTTT. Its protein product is CASSQRGGQPQHF.

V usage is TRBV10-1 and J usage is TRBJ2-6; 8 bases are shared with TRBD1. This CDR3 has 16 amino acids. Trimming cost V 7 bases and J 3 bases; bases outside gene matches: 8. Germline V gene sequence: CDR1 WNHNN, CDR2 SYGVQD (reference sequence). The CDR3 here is CASTNGQGFGANVLTF. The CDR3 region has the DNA TGCGCCAGCACCAACGGACAGGGCTTTGGGGCCAACGTCCTGACTTTC.

CDR3 in DNA: TGTGCCTGGAGTGGGTCCTCGAACACCGGGGAGCTGTTTTTT. Translation gives CAWSGSSNTGELFF. This chain joins TRBV30 and TRBJ2-2; the D is unclear. Trimming left V 1 base short and J 0 bases short, with 6 bases between. The CDR3 consists of 14 residues. Germline loops: CDR1 GTSNPN, CDR2 SVGIG (reference sequence). The full variable domain, completed using reference TRBV30 and TRBJ2-2, is SQTIHQWPATLVQPVGSPLSLECTVEGTSNPNLYWYRQAAGRGLQLLFYSVGIGQISSEVPQNLSASRPQDRQFILSSKKLLLSDSGFYLCAWSGSSNTGELFFGEGSRLTVL.

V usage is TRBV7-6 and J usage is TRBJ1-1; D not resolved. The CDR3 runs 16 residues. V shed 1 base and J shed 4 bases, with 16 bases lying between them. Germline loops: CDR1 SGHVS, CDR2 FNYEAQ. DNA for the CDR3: TGTGCCAGCAGCTTAGGGTTCCGGGGTTGGGGCACTGAAGCTTTCTTT. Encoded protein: CASSLGFRGWGTEAFF.

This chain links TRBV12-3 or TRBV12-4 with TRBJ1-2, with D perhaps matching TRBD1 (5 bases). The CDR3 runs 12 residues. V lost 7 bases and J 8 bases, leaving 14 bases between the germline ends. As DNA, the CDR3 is TGTGCCAGCACTATGGATGGGGACGGCTACACCTTC. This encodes CASTMDGDGYTF.